Described below is a single T cell receptor beta chain sequence and its context. Antigen unknown. The CDR3 is made up of 16 amino acids. Trimming stripped 3 bases from V and 0 bases from J, with 14 bases between. Germline loops: CDR1 LGHNT, CDR2 FRNRAP. This sample stems from a study of T cell repertoires in cytomegalovirus infection. About the research overall: The public TCR beta signatures pointed to both CMV infection and matching HLA type.

TCRdb fed the reads into MiXCR, producing one record per CDR3 protein. This table holds about 830,000 distinct CDR3 sequences, roughly 33% found once. Study results and limitations: The cumulative frequency of public TCR beta families distinguished individuals who carried CMV together with the relevant HLA. Dominant in the ex vivo response were TCR beta clonotypes restricted by HLA-C and specific for CMV.

This receptor was obtained from a human donor in good health (CMV status not recorded). Some clones in this sample may be carry-over from other donors' samples. The V and J genes are TRBV12-5 and TRBJ1-1, with D perhaps TRBD1 (5 bases). Sequencing was performed on cultured CD8+ T cells from PBMCs, taken from culture after CMV antigen stimulation. In DNA, the CDR3 is TGTGCTAGTGGTTTTAGGGCGGGGGGATTGAACACTGAAGCTTTCTTT. Translated: CASGFRAGGLNTEAFF.